Shown below are 2 T cell receptor beta chains from a single sample sequenced in a study of cytomegalovirus exposure and HLA in healthy donors (dated by TCRdb to the late 2010s). Receptor amplification or capture employed the immunoSEQ multiplex PCR assay. The immuneACCESS repertoire file appears here via TCRdb, limited to in-frame rearrangements. These files lack a portion of the clones; in checked studies, under half of the deficit traces to unresolved V genes, and the cause of the others is not known. In this sample the table shows about 260,000 clones, 90% of which occur a single time. The ten largest clonotypes hold under 4% of the sample. The source material was PBMCs. These receptors were collected from a woman aged 25 to 45 in good health and CMV-seronegative.

This clone has a single count. This chain links TRBV10-3 with TRBJ2-1; 9 bases are a match to TRBD1. CDR3 size: 14 residues. Germline CDR1 reads ENHRY; CDR2 reads SYGVKD. Trimming took 2 bases from V and 6 from J; bases not matched to a gene: 2. CDR3 protein: CAISEGTGINEQFF. The DNA of the CDR3 is TGTGCCATCAGTGAGGGGACAGGGATCAATGAGCAGTTCTTC.

The chain uses TRBV7-9 and TRBJ2-2; D is undetermined. Germline CDR1 SEHNR, CDR2 FQNEAQ (reference sequence). CDR3 length: 14 residues. Trimming pared 1 base from V and 2 bases from J, leaving 5 bases between. This CDR3 reads CASSLDRNTGELFF. CDR3 DNA: TGTGCCAGCAGCTTAGACAGAAACACCGGGGAGCTGTTTTTT.